The rows below give T cell receptor beta chains drawn from one sample of a study of blood T cell repertoires in COVID-19. The data were produced by immunoSEQ multiplex PCR, yet TCRdb's version contains in-frame clones alone and is incomplete. The top ten clones hold 13% of a sample with 180,000 or so clones, approximately 88% of them seen once. Sequenced input: PBMCs or T cells enriched from blood (not recorded which). These receptors were collected from a woman aged 55-69 years who had recovered from COVID-19. Both conserved end residues are part of each CDR3. Each record gives: D gene, J gene, V gene, clone size, CDR3 DNA, CDR3 protein. A D gene is named only where the DNA matches it firmly. Size values are once, few and many counts, or a class for expanded clones, and some rows have none.

D gene: NA; J gene: TRBJ2-5; V gene: TRBV7-9; clone size: once; CDR3 DNA: TGTGCCAGCAGCTTATCAGGGTTAGAGACCCAGTACTTC; CDR3 protein: CASSLSGLETQYF
D gene: NA; J gene: TRBJ1-1; V gene: TRBV18; clone size: NA; CDR3 DNA: TGTGCCAGCTCACTACAGGGTTATGGTACTGAAGCTTTCTTT; CDR3 protein: CASSLQGYGTEAFF
D gene: TRBD1; J gene: TRBJ1-2; V gene: TRBV5-1; clone size: NA; CDR3 DNA: TGCGCCAGCGGCGGACAGGTGCTGGAGGCCGGGGACTACACCTTC; CDR3 protein: CASGGQVLEAGDYTF
D gene: NA; J gene: TRBJ2-7; V gene: TRBV3-1/TRBV3-2; clone size: NA; CDR3 DNA: TGTGCCAGCAGCCCCCTTGGAGGGGTGTTCGCCTACGAGCAGTACTTC; CDR3 protein: CASSPLGGVFAYEQYF
D gene: NA; J gene: TRBJ1-2; V gene: TRBV5-4; clone size: few; CDR3 DNA: TGTGCCAGCAGCTTGGAGGGCGGGAGCGGCTACACCTTC; CDR3 protein: CASSLEGGSGYTF
D gene: TRBD1; J gene: TRBJ1-5; V gene: TRBV6-5; clone size: NA; CDR3 DNA: TGTGCCAGCCGGGACAGGGTCAATCAGCCCCAGCATTTT; CDR3 protein: CASRDRVNQPQHF
D gene: TRBD2; J gene: TRBJ2-1; V gene: TRBV5-1; clone size: NA; CDR3 DNA: TGCGCCAGCAGCTTGGGAGCTAGCGGGTACAATGAGCAGTTCTTC; CDR3 protein: CASSLGASGYNEQFF
D gene: TRBD1; J gene: TRBJ2-5; V gene: TRBV5-1; clone size: NA; CDR3 DNA: TGCGCCAGCAGCGCCGGACAGGGGGCAGGGACCCAGTACTTC; CDR3 protein: CASSAGQGAGTQYF
D gene: NA; J gene: TRBJ2-3; V gene: TRBV18; clone size: NA; CDR3 DNA: TGTGCCAGCTCACCACCCGGACTAGGGGGGACAGATACGCAGTATTTT; CDR3 protein: CASSPPGLGGTDTQYF
D gene: TRBD1; J gene: TRBJ1-6; V gene: TRBV19; clone size: NA; CDR3 DNA: TGTGCCAGTAGTATAGGCGACAGGGGGTATTCACCCCTCCACTTT; CDR3 protein: CASSIGDRGYSPLHF
D gene: TRBD1; J gene: TRBJ1-1; V gene: TRBV3-1/TRBV3-2; clone size: NA; CDR3 DNA: TGTGCCAGCAGCCAAACAGGGGGTGTAACTGAAGCTTTCTTT; CDR3 protein: CASSQTGGVTEAFF
D gene: NA; J gene: TRBJ1-1; V gene: TRBV2; clone size: NA; CDR3 DNA: TGTGCCAGCAGTGAAGGACTGGTTACTGAAGCTTTCTTT; CDR3 protein: CASSEGLVTEAFF
D gene: TRBD2; J gene: TRBJ2-1; V gene: TRBV7-3; clone size: NA; CDR3 DNA: TGTGCCAGCAGCCGGACTAGCGGGGGCTACAATGAGCAGTTCTTC; CDR3 protein: CASSRTSGGYNEQFF
D gene: NA; J gene: TRBJ1-1; V gene: TRBV3-1/TRBV3-2; clone size: once; CDR3 DNA: TGTGCCAGCAGCCCCGGGAGAAACACTGAAGCTTTCTTT; CDR3 protein: CASSPGRNTEAFF
D gene: TRBD1; J gene: TRBJ1-1; V gene: TRBV4-1; clone size: NA; CDR3 DNA: TGCGCCAGCAGCCAGGGACAGGGGGCGAACACTGAAGCTTTCTTT; CDR3 protein: CASSQGQGANTEAFF
D gene: NA; J gene: TRBJ2-3; V gene: TRBV28; clone size: NA; CDR3 DNA: TGTGCCAGCAGTCCCCGGCTAGGGGGCACAGATACGCAGTATTTT; CDR3 protein: CASSPRLGGTDTQYF
D gene: TRBD2; J gene: TRBJ2-1; V gene: TRBV7-9; clone size: once; CDR3 DNA: TGTGCCAGCAGCACCCCGGGGAGCGGGGGGCAGCACAATGAGCAGTTCTTC; CDR3 protein: CASSTPGSGGQHNEQFF
D gene: TRBD1; J gene: TRBJ1-1; V gene: TRBV19; clone size: NA; CDR3 DNA: TGTGCCAGTAGTACGATAGACAGGGAGCATGAAGCTTTCTTT; CDR3 protein: CASSTIDREHEAFF
D gene: TRBD1; J gene: TRBJ2-1; V gene: TRBV6-4; clone size: NA; CDR3 DNA: TGTGCCAGCAGTGTTAGGGGGGACAGGGGATTCCACAATGAGCAGTTCTTC; CDR3 protein: CASSVRGDRGFHNEQFF
D gene: TRBD1; J gene: TRBJ1-1; V gene: TRBV2; clone size: few; CDR3 DNA: TGTGCCAGCCGAGGTCTACAGGGGAAGAGGACTGAAGCTTTCTTT; CDR3 protein: CASRGLQGKRTEAFF
D gene: TRBD1; J gene: TRBJ2-1; V gene: TRBV11-2; clone size: NA; CDR3 DNA: TGTGCCAGCAGCTTGGGGGGACAGGGAAACAGTGAGCAGTTCTTC; CDR3 protein: CASSLGGQGNSEQFF
D gene: TRBD1; J gene: TRBJ2-7; V gene: TRBV19; clone size: NA; CDR3 DNA: TGTGCCAGTAGTACAGCCTGGGACAGGCTGTACGAGCAGTACTTC; CDR3 protein: CASSTAWDRLYEQYF
D gene: NA; J gene: TRBJ1-5; V gene: TRBV11-3; clone size: NA; CDR3 DNA: TGTGCCAGCAGCTCTCCGAATCAGCCCCAGCATTTT; CDR3 protein: CASSSPNQPQHF
D gene: NA; J gene: TRBJ2-2; V gene: TRBV5-4; clone size: few; CDR3 DNA: TGTGCCAGCAGCTTGAAGGCTAGTCCGAACTCCGGGGAGCTGTTTTTT; CDR3 protein: CASSLKASPNSGELFF
D gene: NA; J gene: TRBJ1-2; V gene: TRBV10-1; clone size: few; CDR3 DNA: TGCGCCAGCATTTCACCAGACGACAGCAGTAAGCTAAGTCCCCCCGATGGCTACACCTTC; CDR3 protein: CASISPDDSSKLSPPDGYTF
D gene: NA; J gene: TRBJ2-6; V gene: TRBV6-5; clone size: NA; CDR3 DNA: TGTGCCAGCAGTTCCCAGTCTGGGGCCAACGTCCTGACTTTC; CDR3 protein: CASSSQSGANVLTF
D gene: NA; J gene: TRBJ2-1; V gene: TRBV29-1; clone size: many; CDR3 DNA: TGCAGCGTTGCGGGAGTTGTCAATGAGCAGTTCTTC; CDR3 protein: CSVAGVVNEQFF
D gene: NA; J gene: TRBJ1-6; V gene: TRBV6-5; clone size: NA; CDR3 DNA: TGTGCCAGCAGTTACGGGAGGAGCTCCTATAATTCACCCCTCCACTTT; CDR3 protein: CASSYGRSSYNSPLHF
D gene: NA; J gene: TRBJ1-1; V gene: TRBV4-2; clone size: NA; CDR3 DNA: TGTGCCAGCAGCCAAGATTGGCAATCGAACACTGAAGCTTTCTTT; CDR3 protein: CASSQDWQSNTEAFF
D gene: TRBD2; J gene: TRBJ2-3; V gene: TRBV7-3; clone size: NA; CDR3 DNA: TGTGCCAGCAGCTTACTAGCGGGGTGGGATACGCAGTATTTT; CDR3 protein: CASSLLAGWDTQYF
D gene: TRBD2; J gene: TRBJ2-1; V gene: TRBV9; clone size: NA; CDR3 DNA: TGTGCCAGCAGCGGCAGGGGAAGCGGGAGCTATGAGCAGTTCTTC; CDR3 protein: CASSGRGSGSYEQFF
D gene: NA; J gene: TRBJ2-7; V gene: TRBV28; clone size: NA; CDR3 DNA: TGTGCCAGCAGGTTCAACATCGGCGGGAAAGAAGAGCAGTACTTC; CDR3 protein: CASRFNIGGKEEQYF
D gene: TRBD2; J gene: TRBJ2-3; V gene: TRBV9; clone size: NA; CDR3 DNA: TGTGCCAGCAGCACGAGCGGGAGGGGCACAGATACGCAGTATTTT; CDR3 protein: CASSTSGRGTDTQYF
D gene: NA; J gene: TRBJ2-7; V gene: TRBV6-1; clone size: NA; CDR3 DNA: TGTGCCAGCAGTGAAATCGCCTACGAGCAGTACTTC; CDR3 protein: CASSEIAYEQYF
D gene: NA; J gene: TRBJ1-3; V gene: TRBV5-1; clone size: NA; CDR3 DNA: TGCGCCAGCAGCTTGGCGCAGGGCTCTGGAAACACCATATATTTT; CDR3 protein: CASSLAQGSGNTIYF
D gene: TRBD1; J gene: TRBJ2-3; V gene: TRBV5-1; clone size: NA; CDR3 DNA: TGCGCCAGCAGATCGGGTGGACAGGCGTCCACAGATACGCAGTATTTT; CDR3 protein: CASRSGGQASTDTQYF
D gene: TRBD1; J gene: TRBJ2-5; V gene: TRBV11-2; clone size: NA; CDR3 DNA: TGTGCCAGCAGCTCCCAGACAGGGTGGGAGACCCAGTACTTC; CDR3 protein: CASSSQTGWETQYF
D gene: TRBD1; J gene: TRBJ1-2; V gene: TRBV29-1; clone size: NA; CDR3 DNA: TGCAGCGTTGAAGGGGACAGACTCGATCCTTATGGCTACACCTTC; CDR3 protein: CSVEGDRLDPYGYTF
D gene: TRBD2; J gene: TRBJ2-3; V gene: TRBV7-3; clone size: NA; CDR3 DNA: TGTGCCAGCAGCTTAAGGACTAGCGGGGAGGTTTTAACCGCAGATACGCAGTATTTT; CDR3 protein: CASSLRTSGEVLTADTQYF
D gene: NA; J gene: TRBJ1-6; V gene: TRBV1; clone size: NA; CDR3 DNA: TGCACCAGCAGCCAAGGCCCCCCTAACCAGGGTGGTGATTCACCCCTCCACTTT; CDR3 protein: CTSSQGPPNQGGDSPLHF
D gene: TRBD2; J gene: TRBJ2-1; V gene: TRBV3-1/TRBV3-2; clone size: NA; CDR3 DNA: TGTGCCAGCAGCCCTCTAGCGGGGGGGGCCTACAATGAGCAGTTCTTC; CDR3 protein: CASSPLAGGAYNEQFF
D gene: NA; J gene: TRBJ1-1; V gene: TRBV5-1; clone size: NA; CDR3 DNA: TGCGCCAGCAGCTATATAGGAGACACTGAAGCTTTCTTT; CDR3 protein: CASSYIGDTEAFF
D gene: TRBD2; J gene: TRBJ2-3; V gene: TRBV15; clone size: NA; CDR3 DNA: TGTGCCACCAGCATACTAGCGGGGAGCACAGATACGCAGTATTTT; CDR3 protein: CATSILAGSTDTQYF
D gene: NA; J gene: TRBJ2-3; V gene: TRBV7-9; clone size: NA; CDR3 DNA: TGTGCCAGCAGCTTAGGGGTTCGGAGCTACACAGATACGCAGTATTTT; CDR3 protein: CASSLGVRSYTDTQYF
D gene: NA; J gene: TRBJ2-7; V gene: TRBV5-1; clone size: NA; CDR3 DNA: TGCGCCAGCAGCTTGGGGAGTTCTAGAAGTCGCTTATCCTACGAGCAGTACTTC; CDR3 protein: CASSLGSSRSRLSYEQYF
D gene: NA; J gene: TRBJ2-5; V gene: TRBV2; clone size: NA; CDR3 DNA: TGTGCCAGCAACATAGCCAGTGGGGAGACCCAGTACTTC; CDR3 protein: CASNIASGETQYF
D gene: NA; J gene: TRBJ1-1; V gene: TRBV7-2; clone size: NA; CDR3 DNA: TGTGCCAGCAGCTTAGTTCCGGGTAACACTGAAGCTTTCTTT; CDR3 protein: CASSLVPGNTEAFF
D gene: NA; J gene: TRBJ1-6; V gene: TRBV6-5; clone size: NA; CDR3 DNA: TGTGCCAGCAGTCCGACATCTTATAATTCACCCCTCCACTTT; CDR3 protein: CASSPTSYNSPLHF
D gene: NA; J gene: TRBJ1-4; V gene: TRBV18; clone size: once; CDR3 DNA: TGTGCCAGCTCACCACAGGGGGAAAAACTGTTTTTT; CDR3 protein: CASSPQGEKLFF
D gene: NA; J gene: TRBJ2-5; V gene: TRBV10-3; clone size: NA; CDR3 DNA: TGTGCCATCAGTGAGTCCGGGGTAGCAGCAGACGTAGAGACCCAGTACTTC; CDR3 protein: CAISESGVAADVETQYF
D gene: NA; J gene: TRBJ2-3; V gene: TRBV2; clone size: NA; CDR3 DNA: TGTGCCAGCAGCCGACAGGGGCGGGGGACAGATACGCAGTATTTT; CDR3 protein: CASSRQGRGTDTQYF
D gene: NA; J gene: TRBJ1-3; V gene: TRBV7-9; clone size: NA; CDR3 DNA: TGTGCCAGCAGCTTATCCAGTTACTCTGGAAACACCATATATTTT; CDR3 protein: CASSLSSYSGNTIYF